This TCR beta chain was sequenced for a study of OX40 agonist ivuxolimab in advanced cancers. Broader study findings: In the 0.1-3.0 mg/kg groups, partial responders showed among the lowest expansion. Antigen specificity was not determined for the expanded peripheral T cells. Averaging showed that CD8+ T cells had more expanded clones than CD4+ did.

On this clone: The antigen remains undetermined.

The assay was immunoSEQ multiplex PCR, and TCRdb's table has in-frame clones only and misses some. The sample has about 7,000 clones; around three quarters are singletons. This CDR3 has 15 amino acids. In germline, CDR1 is SGHNT, CDR2 YENEEA. Between the trimmed V and J ends, which lost 2 bases and 4 bases, there was a span of 15 bases. This sequence was found in an adult with an advanced solid tumor such as melanoma, head and neck, liver or kidney cancer. This rearrangement joins TRBV11-3 to TRBJ2-7, with D possibly matching TRBD2 (5 bases). Material: CD4+ or CD8+ T cells sorted from blood, obtained in a trial of the OX40 agonist ivuxolimab. CDR3 amino acids: CASSLSSGGFYEQYF. The DNA for the CDR3 is TGTGCCAGCAGCTTATCTTCAGGAGGCTTTTACGAGCAGTACTTC.